This TCR beta chain is drawn from a study of blood T cells in healthy people across ages. Notes on the study in general: Strongly correlated with naive T cell percentage was TCR beta diversity. The unknown donor CMV status may have confounded expanded clonotype changes. TCR beta diversity per million T cells fell roughly linearly with age.

A second roughly 6 to 12 cycle PCR used barcoded and J-beta primers. Tagging of each cDNA molecule was performed by a template-switch adaptor with 12 random nucleotides. TCRdb reprocessed the 5' RACE reads via MiXCR and lists one record per CDR3 protein. The repertoire holds over 600,000 distinct CDR3 sequences, less than 60% seen once, with 15% to 20% in the top ten. To note about this clonotype: What it recognizes is unknown.

The CDR3 consists of 15 residues. The germline CDR1 and CDR2 sequences are SEHNR and FQNEAQ (reference sequence). Deletions cut 5 bases from V and 7 bases from J, with 18 bases between. This chain links TRBV7-9 with TRBJ2-1, with D maybe TRBD2 (6 bases). The TCR sequence derives from a man older than 75 in good health. Sequencing was done on a sample of blood. The chain's CDR3 is CASSGLAFGGNEQFF. The CDR3 DNA follows: TGTGCCAGCAGCGGCCTCGCGTTCGGGGGTAATGAGCAGTTCTTC.